Listed here are 15 T cell receptor beta chains from one sample, sequenced in a study of blood T cell repertoires in COVID-19. Assay used: immunoSEQ multiplex PCR; TCRdb lists only in-frame clones, some missing. The sample records under 300,000 clones, approximately 83% being singletons. The sequenced sample was peripheral blood. These receptors originate from a human donor in a cohort sampled during active COVID-19.

The chain couples TRBV6-5 to TRBJ1-6; TRBD1 matches at 8 bases. Germline V gene sequence: CDR1 MNHEY, CDR2 SVGAGI. This CDR3 comprises 14 residues. J gave up 8 bases and V 5 bases, and 5 bases lay outside the gene matches. The CDR3 here is CASSPRTGYSPLHF. The CDR3 region has the DNA TGTGCCAGCAGTCCCCGGACAGGGTATTCACCCCTCCACTTT.

The sample holds a few counts of this clone. V gene TRBV6-5 combines with J gene TRBJ2-7; 7 bases fit TRBD1. Per germline, CDR1 MNHEY and CDR2 SVGAGI. The length of the CDR3 is 13 residues. J was trimmed by 3 bases and V by 2 bases; bases with no gene match: 1. The CDR3 region is CASSYRGRYEQYF. The CDR3 bases are TGTGCCAGCAGTTACAGGGGGCGCTACGAGCAGTACTTC.

This clone was observed a single time. The chain is built from TRBV5-4 and TRBJ1-5; TRBD1 agrees at 8 bases. Germline trimming cut 3 bases from V and 5 bases from J; bases unmatched to any gene: 10. This CDR3 spans 16 amino acids. Germline lookup yields CDR1 SGHNT and CDR2 YYREEE (reference sequence). CDR3 sequence reads: CASSWGGQAADQPQHF. CDR3 DNA sequence: TGTGCCAGCAGCTGGGGGGGACAGGCTGCCGATCAGCCCCAGCATTTT.

The sample holds a few counts of this clone. The chain combines TRBV5-1 with TRBJ2-5; D perhaps matches TRBD1 (6 bases). The CDR3 is 16 amino acids. CDR1 SGHRS and CDR2 YFSETQ come from the germline V gene. V was pared by 0 bases and J by 1 base, with 13 bases between. The CDR3 sequence: CASSLERGGTQETQYF. The CDR3 DNA follows: TGCGCCAGCAGCTTGGAGCGAGGGGGTACCCAAGAGACCCAGTACTTC.

J is TRBJ1-2 and V is TRBV27; possible D gene TRBD1, 6 bases. The CDR3 sequence is 16 residues long. The V end was cut by 2 bases, the J end by 6 bases, with 19 bases between. Germline V gives CDR1 MNHEY, CDR2 SMNVEV (reference sequence). The CDR3 is CASSLRGRTAVDGYTF. Here the CDR3 DNA reads TGTGCCAGCAGTTTAAGGGGCAGGACAGCCGTCGATGGCTACACCTTC.

This chain connects TRBV7-2 to TRBJ2-7; TRBD1 agrees at 8 bases. J was trimmed by 4 bases and V by 4 bases; bases with no gene match: 3. The CDR3 totals 13 residues. Germline CDR1 and CDR2: SGHTA and FQGNSA. CDR3 nucleotides: TGTGCCAGCAGCTGGACAGGGATTTACGAGCAGTACTTC. Its protein product is CASSWTGIYEQYF.

The chain recombines TRBV5-5 with TRBJ2-7; a possible D gene is TRBD1 (6 bases). The V and J ends lost 3 bases and 0 bases respectively, with 16 bases between them. CDR1 is SGHKS and CDR2 is YYEKEE in the germline V gene (reference sequence). The CDR3 sequence is 16 residues long. DNA of the CDR3: TGTGCCAGCAGCTCGGCGACAGGCACCTCCTCCTACGAGCAGTACTTC. Protein product: CASSSATGTSSYEQYF.

The CDR3 DNA reads TGTGCCAGCAGCCGGAGGGACCTCACAGATACGCAGTATTTT. Protein sequence: CASSRRDLTDTQYF. The chain combines TRBV7-9 with TRBJ2-3; tentative D call: TRBD2 (6 bases). The germline gives CDR1 SEHNR, CDR2 FQNEAQ (reference sequence). Trimming pared 5 bases from V and 2 bases from J, leaving 11 bases between. This CDR3 region has 14 residues.

The chain links TRBV5-1 to TRBJ2-3, with 7 positions matching TRBD2. Looked up from germline, CDR1 is SGHRS and CDR2 is YFSETQ. The CDR3 extends over 14 amino acids. With V trimmed by 2 bases and J by 1 base, 1 base remained unmatched. DNA for the CDR3: TGCGCCAGCAGCTTCACTAGCGGCACAGATACGCAGTATTTT. As protein: CASSFTSGTDTQYF.

This chain connects TRBV2 to TRBJ2-7, with unresolved D. The V end lost 6 bases, the J end lost 1 base, and 7 bases lay between the germline ends. Germline V lookup: CDR1 SNHLY, CDR2 FYNNEI. The CDR3 consists of 12 residues. DNA for the CDR3: TGTGCCAGCAGCCTAGAATCCTACGAGCAGTACTTC. Encoded protein: CASSLESYEQYF.

The chain carries TRBV7-2 and TRBJ1-1; D uncertain. This CDR3 is 16 amino acids long. The V gene's germline CDR1 is SGHTA and CDR2 FQGNSA. Trimming removed 1 base from V and 1 base from J, with 13 bases in between. The CDR3 here is CASSLVTVSWNTEAFF. The CDR3 DNA reads as TGTGCCAGCAGCTTAGTCACAGTTTCGTGGAACACTGAAGCTTTCTTT.

The chain recombines TRBV18 with TRBJ1-4, with D perhaps TRBD1 (5 bases). V was clipped by 6 bases and J by 3 bases, with 17 bases between them. The CDR3 length is 16 residues. The germline V gene encodes CDR1 KGHSH and CDR2 LQKENI. Here the CDR3 DNA reads TGTGCCAGCTCTCCTACAAAGGGGCTCGCTAATGAAAAACTGTTTTTT. It specifies CASSPTKGLANEKLFF.

This sequence joins TRBV18 and TRBJ2-1; TRBD1 agrees at 8 bases. The CDR3 extends over 14 amino acids. With 3 bases clipped from V and 4 bases from J, the junction kept 2 bases outside the gene matches. The germline V gene encodes CDR1 KGHSH and CDR2 LQKENI. The CDR3, as DNA: TGTGCCAGCTCACCGGGACAGGCATACAATGAGCAGTTCTTC. Translated: CASSPGQAYNEQFF.

The V and J genes are TRBV3-1 (or the pseudogene TRBV3-2) and TRBJ2-1, with TRBD1 matching 9 bases. V shed 4 bases and J 8 bases; nucleotides not matched to a gene: 6. Germline V gene lookup returns CDR1 LGHDT and CDR2 YNNKEL (reference sequence). This CDR3 has 14 residues. Here the CDR3 DNA reads TGTGCCAGCAGCCCCCAACAGGGGGCCTATGAGCAGTTCTTC. Residues: CASSPQQGAYEQFF.

This clone has just one count. The chain links TRBV5-1 to TRBJ1-2, with 11 bases matching TRBD1. CDR3 length: 14 amino acids. Germline CDR1 SGHRS, CDR2 YFSETQ. With 2 bases clipped from V and 7 bases from J, the junction kept 4 bases outside the gene matches. CDR3 residues: CASSFGTGGSGYTF. The DNA of the CDR3 is TGCGCCAGCAGCTTCGGGACAGGGGGATCTGGCTACACCTTC.